This T cell receptor (beta chain) was captured in a study of blood T cell repertoires in COVID-19. About the study: COVID-19 samples, acute and convalescent, were from the United States, Italy and Spain. Nucleic acid was either cDNA or gDNA, and it came from T cells, B-cell-depleted T cells, or PBMCs.

CDR3 length: 12 residues. V trimming: 9 bases; J trimming: 9 bases; junction bases outside the gene matches: 6. Per the germline V gene, CDR1 is ENHRY and CDR2 is SYGVKD. Sequencing used immunoSEQ multiplex PCR; TCRdb keeps in-frame clones, though not all of them. The sample records around 180,000 clones, 74% being singletons. V usage is TRBV10-3 and J usage is TRBJ2-1; TRBD2 matches 9 bases. Sequencing used peripheral blood. This TCR derives from an elderly woman with acute or convalescent COVID-19. The CDR3 nucleotides are TGTGCCATTTCGCGGGAGGGCGGTGAGCAGTTCTTC. It codes for CAISREGGEQFF.